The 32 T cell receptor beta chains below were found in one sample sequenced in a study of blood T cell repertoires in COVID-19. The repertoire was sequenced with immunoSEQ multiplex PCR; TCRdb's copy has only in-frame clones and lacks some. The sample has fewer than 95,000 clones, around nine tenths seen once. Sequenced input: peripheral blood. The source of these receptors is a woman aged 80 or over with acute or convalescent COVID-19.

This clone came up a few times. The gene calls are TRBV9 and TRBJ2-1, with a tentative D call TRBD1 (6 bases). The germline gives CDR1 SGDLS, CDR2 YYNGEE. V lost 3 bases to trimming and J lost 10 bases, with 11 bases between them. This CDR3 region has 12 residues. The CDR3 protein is CASSATDREQFF. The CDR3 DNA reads TGTGCCAGCAGCGCGACCGACAGGGAGCAGTTCTTC.

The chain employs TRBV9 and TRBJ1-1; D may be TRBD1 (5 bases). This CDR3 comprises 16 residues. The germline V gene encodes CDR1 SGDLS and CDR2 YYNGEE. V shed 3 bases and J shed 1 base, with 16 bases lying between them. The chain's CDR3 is CASSAAWGRENTEAFF. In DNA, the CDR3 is TGTGCCAGCAGCGCGGCTTGGGGCAGAGAGAACACTGAAGCTTTCTTT.

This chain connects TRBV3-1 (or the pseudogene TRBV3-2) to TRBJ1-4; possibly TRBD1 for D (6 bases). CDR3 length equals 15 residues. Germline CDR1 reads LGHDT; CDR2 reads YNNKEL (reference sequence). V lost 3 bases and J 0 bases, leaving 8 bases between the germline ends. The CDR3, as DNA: TGTGCCAGCAGCCAGGGGGCGGCAACTAATGAAAAACTGTTTTTT. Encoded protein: CASSQGAATNEKLFF.

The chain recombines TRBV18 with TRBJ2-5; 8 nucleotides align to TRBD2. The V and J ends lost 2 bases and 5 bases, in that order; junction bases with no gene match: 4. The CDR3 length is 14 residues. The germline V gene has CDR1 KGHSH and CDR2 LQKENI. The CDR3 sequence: CASSPGTSRETQYF. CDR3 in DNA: TGTGCCAGCTCACCAGGGACTAGTAGGGAGACCCAGTACTTC.

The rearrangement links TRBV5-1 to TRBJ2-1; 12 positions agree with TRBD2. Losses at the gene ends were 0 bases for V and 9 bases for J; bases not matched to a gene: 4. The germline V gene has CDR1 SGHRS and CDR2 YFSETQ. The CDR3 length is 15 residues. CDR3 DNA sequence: TGCGCCAGCAGCTTGGAGGCTAGCGGGAGGGGTGAGCAGTTCTTC. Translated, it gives CASSLEASGRGEQFF.

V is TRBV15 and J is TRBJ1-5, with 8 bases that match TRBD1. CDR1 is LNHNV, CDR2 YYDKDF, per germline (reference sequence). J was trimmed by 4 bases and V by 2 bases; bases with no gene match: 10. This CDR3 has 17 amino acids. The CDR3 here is CATSRHGTGWANQPQHF. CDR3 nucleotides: TGTGCCACCAGCAGACATGGGACAGGTTGGGCGAATCAGCCCCAGCATTTT.

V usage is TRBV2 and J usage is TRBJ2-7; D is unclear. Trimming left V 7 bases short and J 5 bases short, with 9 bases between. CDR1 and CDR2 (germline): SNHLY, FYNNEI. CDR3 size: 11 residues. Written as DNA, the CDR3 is TGTGCCAGCAAGGAGTGGGACGAGCAGTACTTC. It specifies CASKEWDEQYF. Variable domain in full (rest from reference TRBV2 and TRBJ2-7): EPEVTQTPSHQVTQMGQEVILRCVPISNHLYFYWYRQILGQKVEFLVSFYNNEISEKSEIFDDQFSVERPDGSNFTLKIRSTKLEDSAMYFCASKEWDEQYFGPGTRLTVT.

The CDR3 region is CASSTQSGAVAYNEQFF. CDR3 sequence (DNA): TGTGCCAGCTCAACCCAGTCAGGGGCAGTGGCCTACAATGAGCAGTTCTTC. V usage is TRBV18 and J usage is TRBJ2-1, with D maybe TRBD1 (6 bases). V was trimmed by 5 bases and J by 2 bases, leaving 19 bases between them. The length of the CDR3 is 17 residues. Germline loops: CDR1 KGHSH, CDR2 LQKENI.

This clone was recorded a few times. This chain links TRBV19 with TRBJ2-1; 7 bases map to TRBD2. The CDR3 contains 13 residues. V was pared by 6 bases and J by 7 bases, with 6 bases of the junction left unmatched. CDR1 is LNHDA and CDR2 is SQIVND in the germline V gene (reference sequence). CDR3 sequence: CASSGRNRNEQFF. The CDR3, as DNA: TGTGCCAGTAGCGGGAGGAATAGAAATGAGCAGTTCTTC.

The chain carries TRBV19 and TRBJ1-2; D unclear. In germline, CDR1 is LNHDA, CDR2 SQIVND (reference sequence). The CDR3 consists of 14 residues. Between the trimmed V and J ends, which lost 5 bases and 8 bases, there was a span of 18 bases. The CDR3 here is CASSLRALTLGYTF. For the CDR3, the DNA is TGTGCCAGTAGTTTGAGGGCTTTAACGCTCGGCTACACCTTC.

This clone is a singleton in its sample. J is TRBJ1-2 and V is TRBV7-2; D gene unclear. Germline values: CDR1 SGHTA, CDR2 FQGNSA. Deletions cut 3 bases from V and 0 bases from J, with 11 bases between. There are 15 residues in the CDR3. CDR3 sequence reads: CASSFAATANYGYTF. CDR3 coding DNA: TGTGCCAGCAGCTTCGCGGCGACGGCTAACTATGGCTACACCTTC.

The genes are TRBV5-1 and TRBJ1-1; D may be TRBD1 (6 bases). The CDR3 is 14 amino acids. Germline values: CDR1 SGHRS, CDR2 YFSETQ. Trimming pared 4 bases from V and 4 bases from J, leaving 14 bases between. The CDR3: CASSLQDSSTEAFF. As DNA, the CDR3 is TGCGCCAGCAGCCTCCAGGACAGTAGCACTGAAGCTTTCTTT.

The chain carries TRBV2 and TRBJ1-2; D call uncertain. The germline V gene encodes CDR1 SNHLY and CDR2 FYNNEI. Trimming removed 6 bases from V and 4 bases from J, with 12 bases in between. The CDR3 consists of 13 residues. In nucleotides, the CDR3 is TGTGCCAGCAGAACAGATTTTATCTATGGCTACACCTTC. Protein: CASRTDFIYGYTF. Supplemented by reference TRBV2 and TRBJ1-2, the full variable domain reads EPEVTQTPSHQVTQMGQEVILRCVPISNHLYFYWYRQILGQKVEFLVSFYNNEISEKSEIFDDQFSVERPDGSNFTLKIRSTKLEDSAMYFCASRTDFIYGYTFGSGTRLTVV.

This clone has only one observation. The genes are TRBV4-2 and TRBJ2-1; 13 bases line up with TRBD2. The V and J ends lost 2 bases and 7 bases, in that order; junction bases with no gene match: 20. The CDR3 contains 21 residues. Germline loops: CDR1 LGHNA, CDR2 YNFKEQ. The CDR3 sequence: CASSQLLAGGASAGGGNEQFF. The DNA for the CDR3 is TGTGCCAGCAGCCAATTACTAGCGGGAGGGGCCAGTGCGGGAGGCGGGAATGAGCAGTTCTTC.

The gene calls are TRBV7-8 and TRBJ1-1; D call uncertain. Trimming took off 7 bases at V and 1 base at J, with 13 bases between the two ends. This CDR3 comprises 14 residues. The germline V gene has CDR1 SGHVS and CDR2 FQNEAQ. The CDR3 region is CASTRRGQNTEAFF. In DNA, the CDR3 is TGTGCCAGCACCCGTAGAGGGCAGAACACTGAAGCTTTCTTT. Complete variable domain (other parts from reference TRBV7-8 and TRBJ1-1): GAGVSQSPRYKVAKRGQDVALRCDPISGHVSLFWYQQALGQGPEFLTYFQNEAQLDKSGLPSDRFFAERPEGSVSTLKIQRTQQEDSAVYLCASTRRGQNTEAFFGQGTRLTVV.

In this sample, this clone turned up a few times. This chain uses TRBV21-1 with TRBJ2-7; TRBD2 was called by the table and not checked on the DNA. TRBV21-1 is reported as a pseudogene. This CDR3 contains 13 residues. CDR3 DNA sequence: TGTGCCAGCAGCCTAGCGGGAGGAGAAGAGCAGTACTTC. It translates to CASSLAGGEEQYF.

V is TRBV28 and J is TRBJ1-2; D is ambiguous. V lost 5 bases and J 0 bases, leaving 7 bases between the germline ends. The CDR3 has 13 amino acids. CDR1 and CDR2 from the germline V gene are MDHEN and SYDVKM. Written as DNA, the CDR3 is TGTGCCAGCAGTCCGACACCTAACTATGGCTACACCTTC. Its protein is CASSPTPNYGYTF.

CDR3 nucleotides: TGTGCCAGTCTCAGGACAGGGACGCCCTATGGCTACACCTTC. Translated, it gives CASLRTGTPYGYTF. The rearrangement joins TRBV19 to TRBJ1-2; 8 bases are a match to TRBD1. This CDR3 has 14 residues. V gave up 8 bases and J gave up 4 bases; unmatched junction bases: 9. The V gene's germline CDR1 is LNHDA and CDR2 SQIVND (reference sequence).

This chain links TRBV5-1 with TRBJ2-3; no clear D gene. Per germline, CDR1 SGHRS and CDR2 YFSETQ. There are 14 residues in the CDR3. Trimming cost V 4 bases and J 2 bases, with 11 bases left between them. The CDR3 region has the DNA TGCGCCAGCAGCCCCGACTCGTCCACAGATACGCAGTATTTT. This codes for CASSPDSSTDTQYF.

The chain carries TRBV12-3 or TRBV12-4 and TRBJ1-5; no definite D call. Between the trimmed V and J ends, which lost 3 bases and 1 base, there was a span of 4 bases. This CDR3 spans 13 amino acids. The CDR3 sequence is CASSFSSNQPQHF. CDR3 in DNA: TGTGCCAGCAGTTTTTCGAGCAATCAGCCCCAGCATTTT.

CDR3 bases: TGTGCCAGCAGCGTAGAGTCGGGGAACCACCCGCTTTCACCCCTCCACTTT. Amino acid sequence: CASSVESGNHPLSPLHF. This chain connects TRBV9 to TRBJ1-6, with no clear D. V lost 0 bases, J lost 9 bases, and 19 bases lay in between. The CDR3 loop spans 17 amino acids. Germline V CDR1 and CDR2: SGDLS, YYNGEE.

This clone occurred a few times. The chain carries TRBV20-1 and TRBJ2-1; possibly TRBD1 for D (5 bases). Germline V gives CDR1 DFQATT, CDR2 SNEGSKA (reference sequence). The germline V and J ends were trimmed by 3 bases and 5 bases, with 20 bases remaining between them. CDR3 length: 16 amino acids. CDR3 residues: CSASGALPFYNNEQFF. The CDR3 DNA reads TGCAGTGCTAGTGGGGCTCTCCCCTTTTATAACAATGAGCAGTTCTTC.

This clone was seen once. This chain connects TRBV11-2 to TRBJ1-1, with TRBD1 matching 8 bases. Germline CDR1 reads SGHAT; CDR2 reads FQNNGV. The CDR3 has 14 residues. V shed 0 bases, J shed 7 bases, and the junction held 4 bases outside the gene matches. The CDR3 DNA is TGTGCCAGCAGCTTAGATGGGACAGGCCGTGAAGCTTTCTTT. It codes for CASSLDGTGREAFF.

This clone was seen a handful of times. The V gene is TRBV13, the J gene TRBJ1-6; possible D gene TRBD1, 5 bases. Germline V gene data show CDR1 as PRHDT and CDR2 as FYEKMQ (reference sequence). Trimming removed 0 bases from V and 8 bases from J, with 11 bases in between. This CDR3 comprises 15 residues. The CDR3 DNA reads TGTGCCAGCAGCTTAGGGTCCGGCAGGGATTCACCCCTCCACTTT. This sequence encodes CASSLGSGRDSPLHF.

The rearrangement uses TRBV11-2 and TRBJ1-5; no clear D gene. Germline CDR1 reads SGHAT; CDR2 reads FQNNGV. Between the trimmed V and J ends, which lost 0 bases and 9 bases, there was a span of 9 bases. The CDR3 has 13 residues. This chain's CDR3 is CASSLDPGGPQHF. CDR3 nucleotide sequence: TGTGCCAGCAGCTTAGATCCGGGTGGGCCCCAGCATTTT. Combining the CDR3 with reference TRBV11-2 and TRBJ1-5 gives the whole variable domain EAGVAQSPRYKIIEKRQSVAFWCNPISGHATLYWYQQILGQGPKLLIQFQNNGVVDDSQLPKDRFSAERLKGVDSTLKIQPAKLEDSAVYLCASSLDPGGPQHFGDGTRLSIL.

Written as DNA, the CDR3 is TGTGCCAGTAGTGGTACAGGGGGCCCCGATCAGCCCCAGCATTTT. Its protein is CASSGTGGPDQPQHF. This chain uses TRBV19 with TRBJ1-5, with TRBD1 matching over 9 bases. Trimming took 5 bases from V and 5 from J; bases not matched to a gene: 7. Germline V gene lookup returns CDR1 LNHDA and CDR2 SQIVND (reference sequence). CDR3 length equals 15 residues. Using reference TRBV19 and TRBJ1-5 for the parts outside the CDR3, the full variable domain is DGGITQSPKYLFRKEGQNVTLSCEQNLNHDAMYWYRQDPGQGLRLIYYSQIVNDFQKGDIAEGYSVSREKKESFPLTVTSAQKNPTAFYLCASSGTGGPDQPQHFGDGTRLSIL.

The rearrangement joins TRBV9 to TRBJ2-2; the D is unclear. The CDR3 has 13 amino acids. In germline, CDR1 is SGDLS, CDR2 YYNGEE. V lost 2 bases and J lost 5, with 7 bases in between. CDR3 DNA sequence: TGTGCCAGCAGCGTGAAAACTACCGGGGAGCTGTTTTTT. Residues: CASSVKTTGELFF. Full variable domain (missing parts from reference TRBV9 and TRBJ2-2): DSGVTQTPKHLITATGQRVTLRCSPRSGDLSVYWYQQSLDQGLQFLIQYYNGEERAKGNILERFSAQQFPDLHSELNLSSLELGDSALYFCASSVKTTGELFFGEGSRLTVL.

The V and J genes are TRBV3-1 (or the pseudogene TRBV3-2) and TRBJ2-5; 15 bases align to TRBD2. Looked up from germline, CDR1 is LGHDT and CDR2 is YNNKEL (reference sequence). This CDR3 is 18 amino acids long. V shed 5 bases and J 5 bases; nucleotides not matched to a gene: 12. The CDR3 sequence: CASSYSGLAGGLGETQYF. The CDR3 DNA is TGTGCCAGCAGCTATTCTGGACTAGCGGGGGGGCTAGGGGAGACCCAGTACTTC.

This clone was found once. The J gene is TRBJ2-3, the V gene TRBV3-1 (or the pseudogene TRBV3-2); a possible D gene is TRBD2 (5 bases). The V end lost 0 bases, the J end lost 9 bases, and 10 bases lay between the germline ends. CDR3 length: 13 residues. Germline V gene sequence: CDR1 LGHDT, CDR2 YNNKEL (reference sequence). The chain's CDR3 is CASSQEERGTQYF. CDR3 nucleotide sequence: TGTGCCAGCAGCCAAGAGGAAAGAGGGACGCAGTATTTT.

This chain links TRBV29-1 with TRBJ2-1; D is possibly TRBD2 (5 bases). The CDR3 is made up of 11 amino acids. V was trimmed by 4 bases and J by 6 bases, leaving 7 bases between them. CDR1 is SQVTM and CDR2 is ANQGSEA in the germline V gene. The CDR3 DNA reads TGCAGCGTTGTACTAGTCAATGAGCAGTTCTTC. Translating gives CSVVLVNEQFF.

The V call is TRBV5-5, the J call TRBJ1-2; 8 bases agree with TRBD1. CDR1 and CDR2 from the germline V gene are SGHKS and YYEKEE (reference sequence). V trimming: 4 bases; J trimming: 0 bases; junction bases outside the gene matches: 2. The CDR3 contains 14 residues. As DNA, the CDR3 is TGTGCCAGCAGCGCACAGGGGGCTAACTATGGCTACACCTTC. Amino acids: CASSAQGANYGYTF.

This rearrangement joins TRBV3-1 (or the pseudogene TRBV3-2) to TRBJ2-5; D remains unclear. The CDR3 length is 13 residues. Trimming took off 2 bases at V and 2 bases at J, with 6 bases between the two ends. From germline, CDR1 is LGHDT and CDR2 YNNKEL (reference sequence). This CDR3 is CASSQYTQETQYF. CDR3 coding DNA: TGTGCCAGCAGCCAATACACACAAGAGACCCAGTACTTC.